Listed below are T cell receptor beta chains from one sample, sequenced in a study of T cell changes during pregnancy in multiple sclerosis. Sequencing used immunoSEQ multiplex PCR; TCRdb keeps in-frame clones, though not all of them. The sample holds 30,000 or so clones; 91% are singletons and the top ten take around 3.6%. This specimen consisted of CD8+ T cells from peripheral blood mononuclear cells, obtained in the second trimester of pregnancy. The receptors stem from a female donor in good health, enrolled as a control in a pregnancy study. The CDR3 runs from the conserved cysteine through the conserved F or W. A D gene is named only where the DNA matches it firmly. Expanded clones are given a class, and other clones once, few, many or no size at all.

abundance: once; d_gene: TRBD1; v_gene: TRBV27; j_gene: TRBJ2-7; len: 15; CDR3nt: TGTGCCAGCAGTACTCGACAGGGGCCGGCCTACGAGCAGTACTTC; CDR3aa: CASSTRQGPAYEQYF
abundance: NA; d_gene: TRBD2; v_gene: TRBV7-9; j_gene: TRBJ2-3; len: 18; CDR3nt: TGTGCCAGCAGCACCGCCCGGACTAGCGCCAGTCTCACAGATACGCAGTATTTT; CDR3aa: CASSTARTSASLTDTQYF
abundance: NA; d_gene: NA; v_gene: TRBV7-2; j_gene: TRBJ1-5; len: 14; CDR3nt: TGTGCCAGCAGCTTACAGGGAAACAATCAGCCCCAGCATTTT; CDR3aa: CASSLQGNNQPQHF
abundance: NA; d_gene: NA; v_gene: TRBV4-3; j_gene: TRBJ1-4; len: 15; CDR3nt: TGCGCCAGCAGCCCTAGCAGGGGAGTTGGGGAAAAACTGTTTTTT; CDR3aa: CASSPSRGVGEKLFF
abundance: NA; d_gene: TRBD2; v_gene: TRBV6-6; j_gene: TRBJ2-5; len: 14; CDR3nt: TGTGCCAGCGAGGGCGGGGGGGCCCCGGAGACCCAGTACTTC; CDR3aa: CASEGGGAPETQYF
abundance: NA; d_gene: TRBD1; v_gene: TRBV7-9; j_gene: TRBJ2-1; len: 15; CDR3nt: TGTGCCAGCAGCACTCGACAGGGGGCGAGGGATGAGCAGTTCTTC; CDR3aa: CASSTRQGARDEQFF
abundance: NA; d_gene: TRBD2; v_gene: TRBV6-4; j_gene: TRBJ2-3; len: 15; CDR3nt: TGTGCCAGCAGTGAGGGGACTAGCGGGGCAGATACGCAGTATTTT; CDR3aa: CASSEGTSGADTQYF
abundance: few; d_gene: TRBD2; v_gene: TRBV9; j_gene: TRBJ2-2; len: 18; CDR3nt: TGTGCCAGCAGCGTAGACGGACTAGCGGGGGGGCCAACCGGGGAGCTGTTTTTT; CDR3aa: CASSVDGLAGGPTGELFF
abundance: once; d_gene: TRBD1; v_gene: TRBV25-1; j_gene: TRBJ2-3; len: 14; CDR3nt: TGTGCCAGCAGTTTGGACAGGGGGATAGATACGCAGTATTTT; CDR3aa: CASSLDRGIDTQYF
abundance: NA; d_gene: NA; v_gene: TRBV5-6; j_gene: TRBJ1-2; len: 12; CDR3nt: TGTGCCAGCCACGTCGGGGGTTATGGCTACACCTTC; CDR3aa: CASHVGGYGYTF
abundance: NA; d_gene: NA; v_gene: TRBV5-5; j_gene: TRBJ2-5; len: 14; CDR3nt: TGTGCCAGCAGCTCTCGTTGGGGCCTGGAGACCCAGTACTTC; CDR3aa: CASSSRWGLETQYF
abundance: NA; d_gene: NA; v_gene: TRBV25-1; j_gene: TRBJ2-5; len: 11; CDR3nt: TGTGCCAGCAGTTATAGCTGGACCCAGTACTTC; CDR3aa: CASSYSWTQYF
abundance: NA; d_gene: NA; v_gene: TRBV10-2; j_gene: TRBJ2-1; len: 14; CDR3nt: TGCGCCAGCTCGGGACTCCCGGATCACAATGAGCAGTTCTTC; CDR3aa: CASSGLPDHNEQFF
abundance: NA; d_gene: NA; v_gene: TRBV7-9; j_gene: TRBJ2-2; len: 15; CDR3nt: TGTGCCAGCAGCTTTGGCCTGACAGGTGCCGGGGAGCTGTTTTTT; CDR3aa: CASSFGLTGAGELFF
abundance: NA; d_gene: NA; v_gene: TRBV6-5; j_gene: TRBJ1-1; len: 16; CDR3nt: TGTGCCAGCAGTTCCCAAACCCCGACGGGGAACACTGAAGCTTTCTTT; CDR3aa: CASSSQTPTGNTEAFF
abundance: NA; d_gene: TRBD1; v_gene: TRBV5-6; j_gene: TRBJ2-7; len: 14; CDR3nt: TGTGCCAGCAGCTTGGGGACAGGGGTGAACGAGCAGTACTTC; CDR3aa: CASSLGTGVNEQYF
abundance: NA; d_gene: NA; v_gene: TRBV6-5; j_gene: TRBJ2-1; len: 14; CDR3nt: TGTGCCAGCAGTTACTCCCCGGGTACCCCCTTTCAGTTCTTC; CDR3aa: CASSYSPGTPFQFF
abundance: NA; d_gene: NA; v_gene: TRBV9; j_gene: TRBJ1-1; len: 14; CDR3nt: TGTGCCAGCAGCGTAGAGGGGGGGTACACTGAAGCTTTCTTT; CDR3aa: CASSVEGGYTEAFF
abundance: NA; d_gene: TRBD1; v_gene: TRBV6-1; j_gene: TRBJ1-2; len: 15; CDR3nt: TGTGCCAGCAGAGATAGACAGGGCGACAACTATGGCTACACCTTC; CDR3aa: CASRDRQGDNYGYTF
abundance: NA; d_gene: NA; v_gene: TRBV7-2; j_gene: TRBJ1-1; len: 13; CDR3nt: TGTGCCAGCAGCTTAGTGCAGGGGTCAGAAGCTTTCTTT; CDR3aa: CASSLVQGSEAFF
abundance: NA; d_gene: TRBD1; v_gene: TRBV7-8; j_gene: TRBJ2-5; len: 15; CDR3nt: TGTGCCAGCAGCTTAGTAGCAGGGGGCAAGGAGACCCAGTACTTC; CDR3aa: CASSLVAGGKETQYF
abundance: NA; d_gene: NA; v_gene: TRBV7-2; j_gene: TRBJ2-7; len: 13; CDR3nt: TGTGCCAGCAGGATAGGCGGCTCCTACGAGCAGTACTTC; CDR3aa: CASRIGGSYEQYF
abundance: NA; d_gene: NA; v_gene: TRBV7-9; j_gene: TRBJ1-2; len: 16; CDR3nt: TGTGCCAGCAGCTTAGCCGGGCGGGGCTTGAACTATGGCTACACCTTC; CDR3aa: CASSLAGRGLNYGYTF
abundance: NA; d_gene: NA; v_gene: TRBV7-8; j_gene: TRBJ1-2; len: 18; CDR3nt: TGTGCCAGCAGCAAGGCGCGGTCAGGGCTGGGTTCTATTGAGGGCTACACCTTC; CDR3aa: CASSKARSGLGSIEGYTF
abundance: NA; d_gene: NA; v_gene: TRBV7-9; j_gene: TRBJ1-3; len: 14; CDR3nt: TGTGCCACACCTCTACCGGGTTCTGGAAACACCATATATTTT; CDR3aa: CATPLPGSGNTIYF
abundance: few; d_gene: NA; v_gene: TRBV4-1; j_gene: TRBJ1-5; len: 17; CDR3nt: TGCGCCAGCAGCCAAGAATTGAGAGGGGGTAGCAATCAGCCCCAGCATTTT; CDR3aa: CASSQELRGGSNQPQHF
abundance: NA; d_gene: TRBD1; v_gene: TRBV4-1; j_gene: TRBJ1-6; len: 15; CDR3nt: TGCGCCAGCCGGGACAGGCAAAAACCCAATTCACCCCTCCACTTT; CDR3aa: CASRDRQKPNSPLHF
abundance: NA; d_gene: TRBD1; v_gene: TRBV11-2; j_gene: TRBJ2-7; len: 15; CDR3nt: TGTGCCAGCAGCACCGGGGCAGGGGGTCACTACGAGCAGTACTTC; CDR3aa: CASSTGAGGHYEQYF
abundance: NA; d_gene: NA; v_gene: TRBV10-3; j_gene: TRBJ1-1; len: 15; CDR3nt: TGTGCCATCAGGCCAGACAGGCCCCGAGCCACTGAAGCTTTCTTT; CDR3aa: CAIRPDRPRATEAFF
abundance: once; d_gene: TRBD2; v_gene: TRBV5-6; j_gene: TRBJ2-1; len: 14; CDR3nt: TGTGCCAGCAGCTCTAGCGGTACCTACAATGAGCAGTTCTTC; CDR3aa: CASSSSGTYNEQFF
abundance: NA; d_gene: NA; v_gene: TRBV9; j_gene: TRBJ2-2; len: 13; CDR3nt: TGTGCCAGCAGCGTCGGAGGAAACGGGGAGCTGTTTTTT; CDR3aa: CASSVGGNGELFF
abundance: few; d_gene: NA; v_gene: TRBV4-1; j_gene: TRBJ1-1; len: 12; CDR3nt: TGCGCCAGCAGCCAAGATAACGGGGTCGCTTTCTTT; CDR3aa: CASSQDNGVAFF
abundance: NA; d_gene: NA; v_gene: TRBV4-3; j_gene: TRBJ1-4; len: 14; CDR3nt: TGCGCCAGCAGCCAACAGGGCCTAAATGAAAAACTGTTTTTT; CDR3aa: CASSQQGLNEKLFF
abundance: NA; d_gene: NA; v_gene: TRBV6-5; j_gene: TRBJ1-2; len: 15; CDR3nt: TGTGCCAGCAGTTACTCGAGAGGGTCCTTGCATGGCTACACCTTC; CDR3aa: CASSYSRGSLHGYTF
abundance: NA; d_gene: NA; v_gene: TRBV7-9; j_gene: TRBJ2-1; len: 13; CDR3nt: TGTGCCAGCCCAGGACAGCTTAACAATGAGCAGTTCTTC; CDR3aa: CASPGQLNNEQFF
abundance: NA; d_gene: NA; v_gene: TRBV2; j_gene: TRBJ1-2; len: 11; CDR3nt: TGTGCCAGCAGTGGCGCGCTCGACTACACCTTC; CDR3aa: CASSGALDYTF
abundance: NA; d_gene: NA; v_gene: TRBV19; j_gene: TRBJ1-1; len: 13; CDR3nt: TGTGCCAGTAGTATAGATCGAGGCACTGAAGCTTTCTTT; CDR3aa: CASSIDRGTEAFF
abundance: NA; d_gene: TRBD1; v_gene: TRBV9; j_gene: TRBJ1-1; len: 14; CDR3nt: TGTGCCAGCAGCACCGGGACAGTCCCCACTGAAGCTTTCTTT; CDR3aa: CASSTGTVPTEAFF
abundance: NA; d_gene: TRBD2; v_gene: TRBV7-7; j_gene: TRBJ2-1; len: 16; CDR3nt: TGTGCCAGCAGCCCCAGGACTAGCGGGGGGCCGGGCGAGCAGTTCTTC; CDR3aa: CASSPRTSGGPGEQFF
abundance: NA; d_gene: NA; v_gene: TRBV28; j_gene: TRBJ1-1; len: 16; CDR3nt: TGTGCCAGCACCCCGATATCTCAGGGCGCGAACACTGAAGCTTTCTTT; CDR3aa: CASTPISQGANTEAFF
abundance: NA; d_gene: NA; v_gene: TRBV9; j_gene: TRBJ1-2; len: 15; CDR3nt: TGTGCCAGCACCCCGGGAGAAGTTGGCCCCTATGGCTACACCTTC; CDR3aa: CASTPGEVGPYGYTF
abundance: NA; d_gene: NA; v_gene: TRBV4-1; j_gene: TRBJ1-1; len: 16; CDR3nt: TGCGCCAGCAGCCAAGGCCGGGGACTCCAGAACACTGAAGCTTTCTTT; CDR3aa: CASSQGRGLQNTEAFF
abundance: once; d_gene: TRBD2; v_gene: TRBV4-3; j_gene: TRBJ2-1; len: 16; CDR3nt: TGCGCCAGCAGCCAAGATTCCAGCGGGGACTACAATGAGCAGTTCTTC; CDR3aa: CASSQDSSGDYNEQFF
abundance: NA; d_gene: NA; v_gene: TRBV27; j_gene: TRBJ1-6; len: 17; CDR3nt: TGTGCCAGCAGTTTATCTTACCGGCAGGGGACCAATTCACCCCTCCACTTT; CDR3aa: CASSLSYRQGTNSPLHF
abundance: NA; d_gene: TRBD2; v_gene: TRBV13; j_gene: TRBJ2-4; len: 14; CDR3nt: TGTGCCAGCGCGGGGGGAATTGGCAAAAACATTCAGTACTTC; CDR3aa: CASAGGIGKNIQYF
abundance: once; d_gene: TRBD2; v_gene: TRBV9; j_gene: TRBJ2-5; len: 16; CDR3nt: TGTGCCAGCAGCCCCACTAGCGGGGGGCCTCAAGAGACCCAGTACTTC; CDR3aa: CASSPTSGGPQETQYF
abundance: NA; d_gene: TRBD1; v_gene: TRBV7-9; j_gene: TRBJ1-1; len: 15; CDR3nt: TGTGCCAGCAGCCAAGGCCGGGACAGGGTCTCCGAAGCTTTCTTT; CDR3aa: CASSQGRDRVSEAFF
abundance: NA; d_gene: TRBD2; v_gene: TRBV10-2; j_gene: TRBJ2-3; len: 14; CDR3nt: TGCGCCAGCAGTGGTCTAGCGGGGGCAGATACGCAGTATTTT; CDR3aa: CASSGLAGADTQYF
abundance: NA; d_gene: NA; v_gene: TRBV7-8; j_gene: TRBJ1-4; len: 17; CDR3nt: TGTGCCAGCAGCGCCGGCTCGGACAGCGCTAGGATTGGAAAACTGTTTTTT; CDR3aa: CASSAGSDSARIGKLFF
abundance: NA; d_gene: NA; v_gene: TRBV7-9; j_gene: TRBJ2-5; len: 14; CDR3nt: TGTGCCAGCAGCTTCGGGGGGCCCTTGGAGACCCAGTACTTC; CDR3aa: CASSFGGPLETQYF
abundance: NA; d_gene: NA; v_gene: TRBV9; j_gene: TRBJ2-7; len: 14; CDR3nt: TGTGCCAGCAGCGCCTTTCCAGGGTTCTACGAGCAGTACTTC; CDR3aa: CASSAFPGFYEQYF
abundance: NA; d_gene: NA; v_gene: TRBV5-6; j_gene: TRBJ1-1; len: 12; CDR3nt: TGTGCCAGCAGCCCCGTCGGGGCTGAAGCTTTCTTT; CDR3aa: CASSPVGAEAFF
abundance: NA; d_gene: NA; v_gene: TRBV13; j_gene: TRBJ1-1; len: 15; CDR3nt: TGTGCCAGCAGCTTAGGTTTTGGGGAGTTCACTGAAGCTTTCTTT; CDR3aa: CASSLGFGEFTEAFF
abundance: NA; d_gene: NA; v_gene: TRBV27; j_gene: TRBJ1-6; len: 14; CDR3nt: TGTGCCAGCAGTTTGGCCAGATTTGATTCACCCCTCCACTTT; CDR3aa: CASSLARFDSPLHF
abundance: NA; d_gene: NA; v_gene: TRBV21-1; j_gene: TRBJ2-2; len: 19; CDR3nt: TGTGCCAGCAGCAATTGGGACAGGGAAACCTCAAAGAACACCGGGGAGCTGTTTTTT; CDR3aa: CASSNWDRETSKNTGELFF
abundance: NA; d_gene: NA; v_gene: TRBV5-5; j_gene: TRBJ1-5; len: 14; CDR3nt: TGTGCCAGCAGCTTTATTTTAGAGGGTCAGCCCCAGCATTTT; CDR3aa: CASSFILEGQPQHF
abundance: NA; d_gene: TRBD1; v_gene: TRBV5-1; j_gene: TRBJ1-2; len: 13; CDR3nt: TGCGCCAGCAGCTTCGACAGGGAATATGGCTACACCTTC; CDR3aa: CASSFDREYGYTF
abundance: few; d_gene: TRBD1; v_gene: TRBV30; j_gene: TRBJ1-1; len: 13; CDR3nt: TGTGCCTGGAGCGGACAGGGAATTACTGAAGCTTTCTTT; CDR3aa: CAWSGQGITEAFF
abundance: NA; d_gene: NA; v_gene: TRBV27; j_gene: TRBJ2-3; len: 15; CDR3nt: TGTGCCAGCAAAGACGAGAACTCGGAGGCAGATACGCAGTATTTT; CDR3aa: CASKDENSEADTQYF